A selection of T cell receptor beta chains follows, all from one sample in a study of shared clonotypes between healthy human individuals. Clones were sequenced by immunoSEQ multiplex PCR, and TCRdb holds only the in-frame ones, with some missing. This sample carries millions of clones, approximately 90% of them seen once, and the ten largest clones take around 0.14%. Material for sequencing was naive CD4+ T cells sorted from blood. Receptors were obtained from a man aged 18 to 35 in good health. Both conserved end residues are part of each CDR3. D genes are given only for firm matches. Some rows mark clone size as missing; the rest say once, few, many or name a class of expanded clone.

TRBV9,TRBD1,NA,TRBJ2-1,CASTSGQGNYNEQFF,TGTGCCAGCACGTCAGGACAGGGGAACTACAATGAGCAGTTCTTC
TRBV10-3,TRBD2,NA,TRBJ2-1,CAIMGRGSGSYNEQFF,TGTGCCATAATGGGGCGGGGGAGCGGGAGTTACAATGAGCAGTTCTTC
TRBV19,TRBD1,NA,TRBJ1-3,CASSTDRTSGNTIYF,TGTGCCAGTAGCACGGACAGGACCTCTGGAAACACCATATATTTT
TRBV19,NA,NA,TRBJ1-4,CATRRRGLSEKLFF,TGTGCCACCCGGCGGAGGGGGTTAAGTGAAAAACTGTTTTTT
TRBV7-9,NA,NA,TRBJ1-2,CASSLGGGGQIGYTF,TGTGCCAGCAGCTTAGGAGGTGGGGGGCAAATTGGCTACACCTTC
TRBV10-3,TRBD1,NA,TRBJ2-7,CATGQGLGGDEQYF,TGTGCCACAGGACAGGGGTTAGGAGGTGACGAGCAGTACTTC
TRBV18,TRBD1,NA,TRBJ2-5,CATSATSTGAQETQYF,TGTGCCACCTCTGCCACATCGACAGGGGCTCAAGAGACCCAGTACTTC
TRBV6-1,NA,NA,TRBJ1-2,CASTERQGNYGYTF,TGTGCCAGCACCGAGAGGCAGGGAAACTATGGCTACACCTTC
TRBV18,TRBD2,NA,TRBJ2-2,CASSVTSGRTTGELFF,TGTGCCAGCTCGGTGACTAGCGGGAGAACTACTGGGGAGCTGTTTTTT
TRBV6-1,NA,NA,TRBJ2-7,CASSALRKGSDEQYF,TGTGCCAGCAGTGCCCTCCGAAAGGGTAGCGACGAGCAGTACTTC
TRBV4-1,NA,NA,TRBJ2-1,CASSPRSFRYNEQFF,TGCGCCAGCAGCCCCCGGAGCTTCCGATACAATGAGCAGTTCTTC
TRBV19,NA,NA,TRBJ2-3,CASSIRGSTDTQYF,TGTGCCAGTAGTATACGGGGGAGCACAGATACGCAGTATTTT
TRBV19,TRBD1,NA,TRBJ1-4,CASSNPGGPTNEKLFF,TGTGCCAGTAGTAACCCAGGGGGGCCAACTAATGAAAAACTGTTTTTT
TRBV10-1,NA,NA,TRBJ2-7,CASSESGRSYEQYF,TGCGCCAGCAGTGAGTCCGGCAGGAGTTACGAGCAGTACTTC
TRBV9,NA,NA,TRBJ1-2,CASSGRPQANYGYTF,TGTGCCAGCAGCGGTAGGCCTCAAGCTAACTATGGCTACACCTTC
TRBV6-5,TRBD1,once,TRBJ2-1,CASQGQAYNEQFF,TGTGCCAGCCAGGGACAGGCGTACAATGAGCAGTTCTTC
TRBV20-1,NA,NA,TRBJ2-7,CSAGRVEQYF,TGCAGTGCCGGCCGGGTCGAGCAGTACTTC
TRBV5-4,NA,once,TRBJ1-4,CASSPGGGANEKLFF,TGTGCCAGCAGCCCCGGGGGGGGAGCTAATGAAAAACTGTTTTTT
TRBV9,NA,NA,TRBJ2-6,CASSVGGGLASGANVLTF,TGTGCCAGCAGCGTGGGAGGGGGCCTAGCCTCTGGGGCCAACGTCCTGACTTTC
TRBV2,TRBD2,NA,TRBJ2-7,CASSQGLADIYEQYF,TGTGCCAGCAGTCAGGGACTAGCGGACATCTACGAGCAGTACTTC
TRBV5-1,TRBD1,NA,TRBJ1-1,CASSFPGTGTKTEAFF,TGCGCCAGCAGCTTTCCCGGGACAGGAACCAAGACTGAAGCTTTCTTT
TRBV5-1,TRBD2,NA,TRBJ2-1,CASSPPSGTSEGGFYNEQFF,TGCGCCAGCAGCCCGCCATCCGGGACTAGCGAGGGAGGTTTTTACAATGAGCAGTTCTTC
TRBV2,NA,NA,TRBJ1-4,CASSEAGSSNEKLFF,TGTGCCAGCAGTGAGGCAGGGAGCTCTAATGAAAAACTGTTTTTT
TRBV19,TRBD1,NA,TRBJ1-6,CASSIAGGRDSPLHF,TGTGCCAGTAGTATTGCAGGGGGTAGGGATTCACCCCTCCACTTT
TRBV10-1,NA,NA,TRBJ2-3,CASSSQSTDTQYF,TGCGCCAGCAGTAGTCAAAGCACAGATACGCAGTATTTT
TRBV5-8,TRBD1,NA,TRBJ2-1,CASTPRTGGVYNEQFF,TGTGCCAGCACCCCTAGGACAGGGGGAGTCTACAATGAGCAGTTCTTC
TRBV6-1,TRBD1,NA,TRBJ1-6,CASRTGGNSPLHF,TGTGCCAGCAGGACAGGGGGTAATTCACCCCTCCACTTT
TRBV6-1,NA,NA,TRBJ1-2,CASIRDYGYTF,TGTGCCAGCATCAGGGACTATGGCTACACCTTC
TRBV9,NA,NA,TRBJ1-1,CASQRASGWSTEAFF,TGTGCCAGCCAGCGGGCAAGTGGCTGGAGCACTGAAGCTTTCTTT
TRBV7-2,TRBD2,NA,TRBJ2-3,CASSPTGLQSTDTQYF,TGTGCCAGCAGCCCCACGGGACTACAGAGCACAGATACGCAGTATTTT
TRBV6-5,TRBD2,NA,TRBJ2-7,CASSYSGTSGTYEQYF,TGTGCCAGCAGTTACAGTGGGACTAGCGGGACCTACGAGCAGTACTTC
TRBV4-2,NA,NA,TRBJ1-5,CASSQGSGGLPQPQHF,TGTGCCAGCAGCCAAGGGTCCGGGGGGCTCCCCCAGCCCCAGCATTTT
TRBV4-1,TRBD2,once,TRBJ2-2,CASSQDQASGGEKLFF,TGCGCCAGCAGCCAAGATCAGGCTAGCGGGGGGGAAAAGCTGTTTTTT
TRBV5-1,TRBD2,NA,TRBJ2-3,CASSFSGLVTDTQYF,TGCGCCAGCAGCTTTAGCGGGCTGGTTACAGATACGCAGTATTTT
TRBV7-9,NA,few,TRBJ1-1,CASSLETGRAFF,TGTGCCAGCAGCTTAGAAACAGGGCGAGCTTTCTTT
TRBV2,TRBD1,NA,TRBJ1-4,CASRRTGAPNEKLFF,TGTGCCAGCAGAAGGACAGGGGCCCCTAATGAAAAACTGTTTTTT
TRBV4-1,TRBD2,NA,TRBJ2-3,CASTQLAVNTDTQYF,TGCGCCAGCACTCAGCTAGCGGTAAACACAGATACGCAGTATTTT
TRBV25-1,NA,NA,TRBJ1-2,CASSGQVARGYTF,TGTGCCAGCAGTGGCCAGGTGGCACGTGGCTACACCTTC
TRBV7-8,TRBD2,NA,TRBJ2-1,CASSLGGGAYNEQFF,TGTGCCAGCAGCTTAGGGGGGGGAGCCTACAATGAGCAGTTCTTC
TRBV10-3,NA,NA,TRBJ2-5,CAISGEETQYF,TGTGCCATCAGTGGAGAGGAGACCCAGTACTTC